This record looks at one T cell receptor (beta chain) sequence and its context. This clone's antigen is unknown. No per-base quality is available; no much larger clone lies one base away. Taken from cysteine to phenylalanine, the CDR3 has 14 residues. Only the CDR3 DNA stays, 42 bases, in frame from base 1. As encoded in the germline V gene, CDR1 is SQVTM while CDR2 is ANQGSEA. V loses 4 bases, J loses 4 bases, and the germline ends lie 16 bases apart. Enrolling through a virtual design, the prospective study's participants ranged in age from about 18 to 89 years and lived across 24 United States geographic areas. In the prospective study, participants were assigned to cohorts based on the clinical history participants reported in a screening survey and a study questionnaire. In the prospective study, mobile phlebotomists collected whole blood, serum and a nasopharyngeal or oropharyngeal swab from each participant. Prospective study participants could optionally give additional blood draws and questionnaires over an approximately two-month period. Before DNA extraction, prospective study blood samples were shipped either frozen or at room temperature.

The sample belongs to a study of blood T cell repertoires in COVID-19 (dated by TCRdb to the early 2020s). In the study overall: Samples from collaborators originated in the United States, Italy and Spain and spanned both the acute and convalescent phases of COVID-19. A de-identified subject ID, COVID-19 status, age in years and sex were almost always included in the sample metadata. HLA class I and class II types, where available, came from metadata supplied by the sample provider rather than from assay-based typing. The samples were drawn from two sources: the first 160 participants of the ongoing ImmuneRACE study, and 950 to 1,500 subjects contributed by 6 global collaborators. The dataset comprised deeply sampled blood TCRbeta repertoires from subjects exposed to, actively infected with, or recovered from COVID-19. The repertoires were released in a freely available public database intended as a resource for research on the immune response to SARS-CoV-2. The prospective study material was composed of cDNA or gDNA derived from T cells, B-cell-depleted T cells, or PBMCs. Study-wide findings and limitations: Clinical and demographic metadata were provided uncurated, with the amount varying by source and participant.

TCRbeta CDR3 regions were amplified from genomic DNA using the immunoSEQ Assay, a bias-controlled multiplex PCR. Per the original workflow: The number of nucleated cells in each sample was estimated by amplification of reference gene primers within the assay. Sequence reads were collapsed and filtered to measure the absolute abundance of every unique TCRbeta CDR3 rearrangement. For each sample, productive Simpson clonality was calculated as the square root of Simpson's diversity index across productive rearrangements. TCRdb carries this immuneACCESS record with in-frame sequences only. Its versions omit some clonotypes, under half of them owing to an unresolved V gene in the studies checked, with the rest unexplained. The DNA gave D and trimming, while V, J and clone size come from that table. The sample table contains about 220,000 clones; only one count was recorded for just over 85% of them. Jointly, the top ten make up under 4% of the sample.

Sequencing was carried out using PBMCs or T cells enriched from blood (not recorded which). This chain is built from TRBV29-1 and TRBJ1-1; a tentative D match to TRBD1 spans 6 bases. The TCR comes from a woman in her thirties or forties with acute COVID-19. The bases read TGCAGCGTTGCCCGGGAGGGGGGAGGCACTGAAGCTTTCTTT. It specifies CSVAREGGGTEAFF.